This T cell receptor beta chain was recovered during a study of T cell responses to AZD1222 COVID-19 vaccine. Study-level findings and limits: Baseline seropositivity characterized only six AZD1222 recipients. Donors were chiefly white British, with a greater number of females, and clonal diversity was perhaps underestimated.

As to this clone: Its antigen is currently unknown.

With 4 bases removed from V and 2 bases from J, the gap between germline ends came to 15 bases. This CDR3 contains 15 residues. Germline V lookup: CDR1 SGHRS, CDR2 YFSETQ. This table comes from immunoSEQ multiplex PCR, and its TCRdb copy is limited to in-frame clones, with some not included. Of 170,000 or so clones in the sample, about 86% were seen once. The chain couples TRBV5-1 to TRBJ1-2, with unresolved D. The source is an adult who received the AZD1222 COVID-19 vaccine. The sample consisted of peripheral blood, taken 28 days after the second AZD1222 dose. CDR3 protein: CASSPTGGLNYGYTF. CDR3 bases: TGCGCCAGCAGCCCCACTGGTGGATTGAACTATGGCTACACCTTC.